A selection of T cell receptor beta chains follows, all from one sample in a study of blood T cell repertoires in COVID-19. This table comes from immunoSEQ multiplex PCR, and its TCRdb copy is limited to in-frame clones, with some not included. The sample yields 190,000 or so clones, around 89% seen once. The source material was PBMCs or T cells enriched from blood (not recorded which). These receptors were obtained from a man under 40 who had recovered from COVID-19. CDR3s include the opening cysteine and the closing phenylalanine or tryptophan. Fields, in order: V gene, J gene, CDR3 protein.

TRBV15	TRBJ1-2	CATSREGGTNYGYTF
TRBV6-5	TRBJ1-5	CASRTGTGGTQPQHF
TRBV30	TRBJ1-6	CAWRTRGGYNSPLHF
TRBV12-2	TRBJ2-3	CASRLVLWASGGPTDTQYF
TRBV7-8	TRBJ2-4	CASSLGPNIQYF
TRBV7-8	TRBJ1-5	CASSLAGPQPQHF
TRBV5-1	TRBJ2-3	CASSLVAPPDTQYF
TRBV5-4	TRBJ1-2	CASSLVAGFSDGYTF
TRBV19	TRBJ1-1	CASGGAGSNTEAFF
TRBV11-2	TRBJ2-6	CASRTTGAGANVLTF
TRBV11-1	TRBJ2-3	CASSDGTAYSTDTQYF
TRBV30	TRBJ2-1	CAWGRQGSGSYNEQFF
TRBV4-2	TRBJ1-3	CASSPSDIVGNTIYF
TRBV7-6	TRBJ2-2	CASSRHPTANTGELFF
TRBV5-5	TRBJ1-2	CASSLGTGGSLGYTF
TRBV27	TRBJ2-2	CASSLSFDRTRNTGELFF
TRBV6-5	TRBJ1-1	CASRVITRTEAFF
TRBV7-6	TRBJ2-1	CASSLAGAENEQFF
TRBV11-2	TRBJ2-5	CASRGTGGTETQYF
TRBV7-2	TRBJ2-1	CASSRRDRANEQFF
TRBV6-6	TRBJ1-1	CASSYSGTGANTEAFF
TRBV2	TRBJ2-2	CASRTSSGSTGELFF
TRBV18	TRBJ2-2	CASSPGQGIANTGELFF
TRBV7-2	TRBJ2-7	CASSLTGEVGEQYF
TRBV19	TRBJ1-2	CASSTTVNYGYTF
TRBV3-1/TRBV3-2	TRBJ2-1	CASSPAVPYNEQFF
TRBV14	TRBJ2-1	CASSQEWAAYNEQFF
TRBV9	TRBJ2-1	CASTMMPGGLGNEQFF
TRBV4-3	TRBJ2-2	CASSQGMVGDNNTGELFF
TRBV7-9	TRBJ1-4	CASSLEDRGPDEKLFF
TRBV11-2	TRBJ1-5	CASSPHPRGRNQPQHF
TRBV19	TRBJ2-3	CASSKTPAGGTDTQYF
TRBV6-4	TRBJ2-6	CASSRDSYSGANVLTF
TRBV9	TRBJ1-2	CASSVDLTVNYGYTF
TRBV19	TRBJ1-1	CASKGLKGSLEAFF
TRBV29-1	TRBJ2-7	CSGGQGSYEQYF
TRBV6-5	TRBJ1-1	CASSNRDSNTEAFF
TRBV6-5	TRBJ2-7	CASSYAGSGYEQYF
TRBV7-2	TRBJ2-5	CASSTDQTREETQYF
TRBV19	TRBJ1-3	CASRRQRYSGNTIYF
TRBV28	TRBJ1-5	CASSLGITDYGNQPQHF
TRBV28	TRBJ1-2	CASREDRGYYGYTF
TRBV24-1	TRBJ1-2	CATSDFRSYGYTF